This TCR beta chain came from a study of Ad26.COV2.S vaccination and SARS-CoV-2 variants. Trimming removed 0 bases from V and 9 bases from J, with 12 bases in between. Germline-derived CDR1 and CDR2 are MNHEY and SMNVEV (reference sequence). The CDR3 is 14 amino acids. Sequencing used immunoSEQ multiplex PCR; TCRdb keeps in-frame clones, though not all of them. Of fewer than 900,000 clones in the sample, more than 80% were seen once. Points from the study as a whole: Following vaccination, spike-specific CD8+ and CD4+ T cell responses reportedly exhibited substantial breadth.

About this clone itself: What it binds is unknown.

Treatment noted: around 19 received Ad26.COV2.S at low or high dose, single or two shots; about 5 received placebo; per-sample allocation not given. Repertoires come from day 63 after the first vaccine or placebo injection. The V and J genes are TRBV27 and TRBJ1-5, with D perhaps matching TRBD1 (5 bases). The receptor comes from a person between 18 and 60 years old who received the Ad26.COV2.S COVID-19 vaccine or a placebo. The input for sequencing was peripheral blood, taken in a trial of Ad26.COV2.S vaccine versus placebo. Here the CDR3 DNA reads TGTGCCAGCAGTTTATCGGGGCTCCTCAGGCCCCAGCATTTT. As protein: CASSLSGLLRPQHF.